These 9 T cell receptor beta chains share one sample of origin, sequenced in a study of Graves' ophthalmopathy and Graves' hyperthyroidism. RNA transcripts yielded amplified TCR beta CDR3 regions. An opening RT-PCR round employed HTBI primers and preceded a second-round multiplex PCR. Each CDR3 protein gets one entry after TCRdb re-called the multiplex PCR reads with MiXCR. There are about 620,000 distinct CDR3 sequences in the sample; about 24% occur only once, and approximately 6.9% lies in the top ten. Sequencing used peripheral blood. Source of these receptors: a woman aged 18-29 years with stable Graves' hyperthyroidism. Some clones in this sample may be carry-over from other donors' samples.

This clonotype was recorded many times. This chain connects TRBV6-1 to TRBJ1-5; D is uncertain. The germline V gene has CDR1 MNHNS and CDR2 SASEGT. V dropped 6 bases and J dropped 3 bases, with 9 bases sitting between them. The length of the CDR3 is 13 residues. The CDR3 bases are TGTGCCAGCAGAACCCGGACCAATCAGCCCCAGCATTTT. It yields the protein CASRTRTNQPQHF.

This clonotype was seen more than once but under ten times. V usage is TRBV11-3 and J usage is TRBJ1-1; D is unresolved. This CDR3 comprises 15 residues. Deletions cut 0 bases from V and 0 bases from J, with 8 bases between. The V gene's germline CDR1 is SGHNT and CDR2 YENEEA. CDR3 loop: CASSLEAVMNTEAFF. The CDR3 nucleotides are TGTGCCAGCAGCTTAGAGGCCGTCATGAACACTGAAGCTTTCTTT.

This clonotype came up many times. The genes are TRBV24-1 and TRBJ1-2; D unclear. There are 14 residues in the CDR3. From germline, CDR1 is KGHDR and CDR2 SFDVKD. V lost 1 base and J lost 7, with 12 bases in between. CDR3 nucleotide sequence: TGTGCCACCAGTGATTTAAACACATTTGGTGGCTACACCTTC. As protein: CATSDLNTFGGYTF.

This clonotype was counted at least ten times. This chain uses TRBV12-3 or TRBV12-4 with TRBJ1-2, with D perhaps TRBD1 (5 bases). Trimming left V 5 bases short and J 7 bases short, with 11 bases between. The CDR3 runs to 12 residues. CDR3 bases: TGTGCCAGCAGTAAAGGGGAATCTGGCTACACCTTC. This translates into CASSKGESGYTF.

As regards this clonotype: One junction end does not reproduce the germline sequence, and a read error may be involved. The V call is TRBV12-3 or TRBV12-4, the J call TRBJ1-5, with D unresolved. The CDR3 spans 13 residues. DNA for the CDR3: TGTGCCAGCAGTTTAGTAGAAGGTCAGCCTCAGCATTTT. It is translated as CASSLVEGQPQHF.

This clonotype has ten or more counts. The gene calls are TRBV12-3 or TRBV12-4 and TRBJ2-7; no clear D. The CDR3 contains 15 residues. The germline V and J ends were trimmed by 4 bases and 5 bases, with 18 bases remaining between them. The CDR3 bases are TGTGCCAGCAGTTCCTCCCCCAGGAATCAACACGAGCAGTACTTC. Translation gives CASSSSPRNQHEQYF.

This clonotype was counted ten times or more. Being one base from a much bigger clone, this may be a read error. This chain uses TRBV12-3 or TRBV12-4 with TRBJ2-7; the D gene could be TRBD1 or TRBD2 (5 bases each). There are 13 residues in the CDR3. The germline V and J ends were trimmed by 4 bases and 2 bases, with 9 bases remaining between them. For the CDR3, the DNA is TGTGCCAGCAGTTGGGACGCCACCTACGAGCAGTACTTC. Translating gives CASSWDATYEQYF.

This clonotype was seen repeatedly, ten times or more. The chain employs TRBV30 and TRBJ1-1; D unresolved. Trimming took off 2 bases at V and 2 bases at J, with 9 bases between the two ends. Germline lookup yields CDR1 GTSNPN and CDR2 SVGIG (reference sequence). CDR3 length: 13 amino acids. DNA of the CDR3: TGTGCCTGGAGTCCCCAGTTTAACACTGAAGCTTTCTTT. It yields the protein CAWSPQFNTEAFF.

This clonotype was picked up many times. J is TRBJ1-2 and V is TRBV29-1, with a possible D match to TRBD1 (5 bases). Germline loops: CDR1 SQVTM, CDR2 ANQGSEA. The CDR3 runs 12 residues. V lost 5 bases and J 3 bases, leaving 10 bases between the germline ends. The CDR3 DNA follows: TGCAGCGTTTCGGGGGGGTACTATGGCTACACCTTC. It specifies CSVSGGYYGYTF. Complete variable domain (other parts from reference TRBV29-1 and TRBJ1-2): SAVISQKPSRDICQRGTSLTIQCQVDSQVTMMFWYRQQPGQSLTLIATANQGSEATYESGFVIDKFPISRPNLTFSTLTVSNMSPEDSSIYLCSVSGGYYGYTFGSGTRLTVV.